This T cell receptor beta chain stems from a study of T cell repertoires in cytomegalovirus infection. This clonotype was detected a few times. TCRdb processed the reads anew with MiXCR; each CDR3 protein has one entry. This sample yields more than 150,000 distinct CDR3 sequences, of which approximately 30% are seen a single time; approximately 30% belongs to the top ten. This TCR was recovered from a human donor in good health (CMV status not recorded). Some clones in this sample may be carry-over from other donors' samples. The sample taken for sequencing was PBMCs.

The CDR3 nucleotides read TGTGCCAGCAATCTCGACAGCACTGAAGCTTTCTTT. Protein: CASNLDSTEAFF. This rearrangement joins TRBV7-9 to TRBJ1-1, with D perhaps matching TRBD1 (5 bases). The CDR3 has 12 residues. Germline CDR1 is SEHNR and CDR2 is FQNEAQ (reference sequence). The V end lost 7 bases, the J end lost 4 bases, and 10 bases lay between the germline ends.